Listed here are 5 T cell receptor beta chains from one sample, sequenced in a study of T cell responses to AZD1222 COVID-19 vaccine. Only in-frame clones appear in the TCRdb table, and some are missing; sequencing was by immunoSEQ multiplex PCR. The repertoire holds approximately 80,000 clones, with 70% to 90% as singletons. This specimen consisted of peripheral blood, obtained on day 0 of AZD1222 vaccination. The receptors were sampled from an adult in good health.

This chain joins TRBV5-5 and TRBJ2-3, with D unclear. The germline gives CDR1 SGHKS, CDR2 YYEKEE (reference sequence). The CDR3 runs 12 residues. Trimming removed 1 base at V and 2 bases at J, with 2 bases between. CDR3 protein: CASSLNTDTQYF. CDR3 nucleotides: TGTGCCAGCAGCTTGAACACAGATACGCAGTATTTT.

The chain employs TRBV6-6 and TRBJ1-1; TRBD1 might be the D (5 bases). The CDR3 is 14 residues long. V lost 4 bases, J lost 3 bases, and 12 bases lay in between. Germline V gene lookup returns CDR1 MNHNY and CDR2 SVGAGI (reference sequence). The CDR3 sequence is CASSSAQGDTEAFF. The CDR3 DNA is TGTGCCAGCAGTTCGGCCCAGGGTGACACTGAAGCTTTCTTT.

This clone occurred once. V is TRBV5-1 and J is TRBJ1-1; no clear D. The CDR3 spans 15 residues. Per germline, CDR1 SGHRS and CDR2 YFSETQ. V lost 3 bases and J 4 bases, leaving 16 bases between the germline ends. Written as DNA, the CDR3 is TGCGCCAGCAGCTGGCTCGAGGGCCACGGCACTGAAGCTTTCTTT. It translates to CASSWLEGHGTEAFF.

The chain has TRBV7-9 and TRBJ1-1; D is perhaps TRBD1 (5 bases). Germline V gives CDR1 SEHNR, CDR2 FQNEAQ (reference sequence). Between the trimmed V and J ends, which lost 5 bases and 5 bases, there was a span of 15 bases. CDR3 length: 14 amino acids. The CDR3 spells CASSPATVETEAFF. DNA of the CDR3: TGTGCCAGCAGCCCAGCGACAGTGGAAACTGAAGCTTTCTTT.

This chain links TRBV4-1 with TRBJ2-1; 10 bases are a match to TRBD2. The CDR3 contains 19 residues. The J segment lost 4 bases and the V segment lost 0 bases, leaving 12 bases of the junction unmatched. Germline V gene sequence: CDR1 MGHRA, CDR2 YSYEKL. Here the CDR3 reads CASSQERGGRLAGYNEQFF. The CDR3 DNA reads TGCGCCAGCAGCCAAGAACGGGGCGGGAGACTAGCGGGTTACAATGAGCAGTTCTTC.